Listed here is a single TCR beta chain. The data were obtained in a study of control samples from healthy donors and cancer patients. Sequencing used immunoSEQ multiplex PCR; TCRdb keeps in-frame clones, though not all of them. The sample shows some 87,000 clones, 80% to 90% of them seen only once. This CDR3 comprises 13 residues. V was pared by 2 bases and J by 8 bases, with 4 bases of the junction left unmatched. Germline lookup yields CDR1 SGHRS and CDR2 YFSETQ. The source material was PBMCs. The clonotype originates from a man aged 55-75 years with head and neck cancer. The rearrangement joins TRBV5-1 to TRBJ1-1; 9 nucleotides align to TRBD1. The CDR3 sequence is CASSFGQGTEAFF. The CDR3 DNA follows: TGCGCCAGCAGCTTCGGACAGGGGACGGAAGCTTTCTTT.